The clone carrying this T cell receptor beta chain was seen only a few times. The sample comes from a study of T cells in Graves' hyperthyroidism and ophthalmopathy. It was RNA transcripts that yielded the amplified TCR beta CDR3 regions. HTBI primers drove first-round RT-PCR of the TCR CDR3. MiXCR was run by TCRdb on the multiplex PCR reads, yielding one entry per CDR3 protein. There are under 450,000 distinct CDR3 sequences in the sample; 15% to 18% occur only once, and roughly 15% lies in the top ten. When ophthalmopathy did not progress within 18 months, Graves' hyperthyroidism was considered stable. Clinicians diagnosed patients from clinical symptoms, serum thyroxine and TRAb, thyroid ultrasound and orbital computed tomography. This sample holds PBMCs from 8.5 to 10 ml fresh peripheral blood. Germline loops: CDR1 MNHEY, CDR2 SMNVEV (reference sequence). The CDR3 is 21 amino acids. The ends were cut back, 1 base at V and 0 bases at J, with 26 bases in the middle.

Sequenced input: blood. The clonotype originates from a woman between 18 and 29 years old with Graves' hyperthyroidism. The rearrangement joins TRBV27 to TRBJ2-3; tentative D call: TRBD1 (6 bases). CDR3 DNA: TGTGCCAGCAGTTTATTCGATCCTTGGACAGTCAGAATTTCTAGCACAGATACGCAGTATTTT. It translates to CASSLFDPWTVRISSTDTQYF.